Each of the 13 T cell receptor beta chains below was sequenced from the same sample in a study of blood T cells in healthy people across ages. Next came a second PCR, run for about 6 to 12 cycles, which used a sample-barcoded 5' primer along with a J-beta primer mix. Each CDR3 protein is one row after TCRdb ran MiXCR on the 5' RACE reads. This table holds fewer than 1.5 million distinct CDR3 sequences, around 42% found once. The sample taken for sequencing was blood. The receptors come from a young woman in good health.

This clonotype has just a few counts. The rearrangement joins TRBV20-1 to TRBJ2-7; no firm D call. The germline V gene encodes CDR1 DFQATT and CDR2 SNEGSKA (reference sequence). The germline V and J ends were trimmed by 6 bases and 2 bases, with 11 bases remaining between them. This CDR3 has 12 amino acids. CDR3 DNA: TGCAGTGCGAAGGCAGGAGCCTACGAGCAGTACTTC. Protein: CSAKAGAYEQYF.

This clonotype has more than one count but fewer than ten. The DNA of the CDR3 is TGTGCCAGCAGTGAGACGGCGGGGAGCACAGATACGCAGTATTTT. This encodes CASSETAGSTDTQYF. The V gene is TRBV2, the J gene TRBJ2-3, with D possibly TRBD2 on 6 matching bases. CDR1 and CDR2 from the germline V gene are SNHLY and FYNNEI. V gave up 3 bases and J gave up 0 bases, with 10 bases separating them. This CDR3 has 15 amino acids.

The table lists this clonotype with a few counts. J is TRBJ1-6 and V is TRBV14; 8 bases are a match to TRBD1. CDR3 size: 18 residues. V shed 3 bases, J shed 8 bases, and the junction held 15 bases outside the gene matches. Per the germline V gene, CDR1 is SGHDN and CDR2 is FVKESK. DNA of the CDR3: TGTGCCAGCAGCCATGCCCCGAGCCGACAGGGGTATGATTCACCCCTCCACTTT. Translated, it gives CASSHAPSRQGYDSPLHF.

This clonotype turned up a few times. The chain is built from TRBV2 and TRBJ1-4, with a weak D call TRBD1 (6 bases). The V gene's germline CDR1 is SNHLY and CDR2 FYNNEI. V lost 7 bases and J 8 bases, leaving 20 bases between the germline ends. The CDR3 loop spans 15 amino acids. The chain's CDR3 is CASKETRAGDEKLFF. The CDR3 DNA is TGTGCCAGCAAAGAAACACGGGCAGGGGACGAAAAACTGTTTTTT.

The rearrangement uses TRBV7-2 and TRBJ2-3; D is unresolved. There are 12 residues in the CDR3. The germline V gene encodes CDR1 SGHTA and CDR2 FQGNSA. V was clipped by 5 bases and J by 9 bases, with 12 bases between them. CDR3 amino acids: CASSITFPTQYF. CDR3 DNA: TGTGCCAGCAGCATCACATTCCCCACGCAGTATTTT.

This clonotype was observed a handful of times. The chain uses TRBV6-4 and TRBJ1-2; 8 bases map to TRBD1. The CDR3 sequence is 16 residues long. V dropped 5 bases and J dropped 7; count of bases not matched to a gene: 15. Germline CDR1 and CDR2: MRHNA and SNTAGT. CDR3 residues: CASSLAPGQGGGGYTF. The CDR3 region has the DNA TGTGCCAGCAGTCTCGCCCCCGGACAGGGAGGCGGTGGCTACACCTTC.

This rearrangement joins TRBV12-3 or TRBV12-4 to TRBJ2-1, with 10 positions matching TRBD1. CDR3 length: 14 residues. The CDR3 region has the DNA TGTGCGTTGAAGGGACAGGGGAACTACAATGAGCAGTTCTTC. Translation: CALKGQGNYNEQFF.

This clonotype appeared a few times. The V gene is TRBV5-1, the J gene TRBJ1-5; D is perhaps TRBD1 (5 bases). CDR1 and CDR2 from the germline V gene are SGHRS and YFSETQ. This CDR3 has 13 amino acids. Between the trimmed V and J ends, which lost 4 bases and 8 bases, there was a span of 13 bases. CDR3 sequence: CASSPRDGEPQHF. The CDR3 DNA reads TGCGCCAGCAGCCCGCGGGACGGTGAGCCCCAGCATTTT.

CDR3 nucleotides: TGTGCCATCAGTGAGTCGACCCCAGGTATAGGGGGCGAGCAGTACTTC. Amino acid sequence: CAISESTPGIGGEQYF. The chain couples TRBV10-3 to TRBJ2-7; TRBD1 is a possible D gene (6 bases). From germline, CDR1 is ENHRY and CDR2 SYGVKD. The V end was cut by 0 bases, the J end by 6 bases, with 18 bases between. The CDR3 spans 16 residues.

This clonotype was observed at least ten times. The chain recombines TRBV29-1 with TRBJ2-3; 10 bases match TRBD1. This CDR3 has 14 amino acids. The V segment lost 3 bases and the J segment 2 bases; nucleotides outside the gene matches: 2. CDR1 and CDR2 (germline): SQVTM, ANQGSEA. DNA for the CDR3: TGCAGCGTTGAGGGACAGGGGACCACAGATACGCAGTATTTT. Protein: CSVEGQGTTDTQYF.

This clonotype has a handful of counts. The chain carries TRBV6-5 and TRBJ1-4, with 8 bases fitting TRBD1. There are 14 residues in the CDR3. The germline V gene encodes CDR1 MNHEY and CDR2 SVGAGI. Trimming took 0 bases from V and 7 from J; bases not matched to a gene: 1. In DNA, the CDR3 is TGTGCCAGCAGTTACTCGGACAGGGCTGAAAAACTGTTTTTT. This encodes CASSYSDRAEKLFF.

The gene calls are TRBV6-5 and TRBJ1-5; maybe TRBD1 (5 bases). This CDR3 is built from 15 residues. The V end lost 5 bases, the J end lost 2 bases, and 13 bases lay between the germline ends. Germline values: CDR1 MNHEY, CDR2 SVGAGI. The CDR3: CASSPHGGGNQPQHF. CDR3 DNA: TGTGCCAGCAGTCCCCACGGAGGGGGCAATCAGCCCCAGCATTTT.

The chain uses TRBV9 and TRBJ2-3; 9 bases fit TRBD2. Unmatched junction bases numbered 14, after V lost 0 bases and J lost 0 bases. Germline V lookup: CDR1 SGDLS, CDR2 YYNGEE. The CDR3 contains 20 residues. The CDR3 sequence is CASSVATRAGLARSTDTQYF. CDR3 sequence (DNA): TGTGCCAGCAGCGTAGCTACCAGGGCTGGACTAGCGAGAAGCACAGATACGCAGTATTTT.